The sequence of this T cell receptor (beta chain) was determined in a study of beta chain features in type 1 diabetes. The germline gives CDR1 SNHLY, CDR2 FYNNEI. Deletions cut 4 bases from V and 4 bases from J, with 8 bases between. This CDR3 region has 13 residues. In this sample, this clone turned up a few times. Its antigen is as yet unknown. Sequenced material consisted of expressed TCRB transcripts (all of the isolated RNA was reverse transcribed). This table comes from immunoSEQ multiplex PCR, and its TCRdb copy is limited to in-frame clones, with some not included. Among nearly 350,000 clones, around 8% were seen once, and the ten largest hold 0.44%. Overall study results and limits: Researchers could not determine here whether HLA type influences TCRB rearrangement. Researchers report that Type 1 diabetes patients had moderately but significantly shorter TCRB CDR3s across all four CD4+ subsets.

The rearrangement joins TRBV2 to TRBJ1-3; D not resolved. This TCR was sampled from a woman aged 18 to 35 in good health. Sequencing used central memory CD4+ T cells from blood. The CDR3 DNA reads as TGTGCCAGCAGTGTGGACCGAGGAAACACCATATATTTT. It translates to CASSVDRGNTIYF.